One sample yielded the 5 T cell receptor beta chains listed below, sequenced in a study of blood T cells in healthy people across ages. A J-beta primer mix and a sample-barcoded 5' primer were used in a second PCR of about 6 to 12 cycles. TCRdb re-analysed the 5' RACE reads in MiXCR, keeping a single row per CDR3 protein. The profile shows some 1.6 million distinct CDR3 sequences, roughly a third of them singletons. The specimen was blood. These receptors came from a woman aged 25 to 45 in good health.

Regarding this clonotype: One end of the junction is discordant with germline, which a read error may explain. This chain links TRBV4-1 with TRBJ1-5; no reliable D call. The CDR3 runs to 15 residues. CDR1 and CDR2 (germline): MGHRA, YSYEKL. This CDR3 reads CASSPTVLGNQPRHF. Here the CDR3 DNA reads TGCGCCAGCAGCCCCACGGTGTTGGGAAATCAGCCCCGGCATTTT.

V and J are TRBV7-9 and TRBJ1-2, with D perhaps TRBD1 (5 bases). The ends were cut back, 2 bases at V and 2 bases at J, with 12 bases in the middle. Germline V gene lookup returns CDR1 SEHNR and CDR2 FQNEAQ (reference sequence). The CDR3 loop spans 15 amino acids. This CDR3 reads CASSLTQGSNYGYTF. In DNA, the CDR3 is TGTGCCAGCAGCTTAACCCAGGGATCAAACTATGGCTACACCTTC.

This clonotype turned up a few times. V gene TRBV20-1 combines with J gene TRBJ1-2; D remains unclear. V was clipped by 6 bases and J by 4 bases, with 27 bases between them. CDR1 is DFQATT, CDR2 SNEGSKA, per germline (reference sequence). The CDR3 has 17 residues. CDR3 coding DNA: TGCAGTGCGGAAGAGGCGGTCTGGGGATCCTTTTTCTATGGCTACACCTTC. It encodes CSAEEAVWGSFFYGYTF.

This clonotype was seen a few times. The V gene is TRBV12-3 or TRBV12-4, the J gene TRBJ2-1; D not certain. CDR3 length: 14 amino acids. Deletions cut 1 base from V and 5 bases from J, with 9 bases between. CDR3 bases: TGTGCCAGCAGTTTAGTGGGCGGACACAATGAGCAGTTCTTC. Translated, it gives CASSLVGGHNEQFF.

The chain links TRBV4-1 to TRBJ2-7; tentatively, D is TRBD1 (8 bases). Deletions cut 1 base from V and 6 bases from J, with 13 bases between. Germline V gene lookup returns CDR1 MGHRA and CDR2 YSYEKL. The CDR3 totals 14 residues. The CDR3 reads CASSQGQGRVEQYF. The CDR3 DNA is TGCGCCAGCAGCCAAGGACAGGGGAGGGTCGAGCAGTACTTC.